The T cell receptor (beta chain) under discussion was sequenced for a study of T cells in pancreatic ductal adenocarcinoma. No neoadjuvant therapy was given to the selected pancreatic ductal adenocarcinoma patients before their surgery. Note on this clone: The antigen is undetermined.

Only in-frame clones appear in the TCRdb table, and some are missing; sequencing was by immunoSEQ multiplex PCR. The sample yields over 100,000 clones, roughly 96% seen once. Overall study results and limits: No significant tumor-blood clonality difference; means were about 0.1 and 0.065. Tumor samples had fewer productive templates and roughly 7.7-fold fewer unique clonotypes than blood. This surgical cohort overrepresents the minority presenting with early-stage disease. Enrichment of CD45RO+ effector over naive T cells in tumors may bias clonality.

This CDR3 spans 12 amino acids. Germline values: CDR1 SEHNR, CDR2 FQNEAQ (reference sequence). Trimming left V 4 bases short and J 4 bases short, with 7 bases between. Sequenced: PBMCs. This clonotype originated in a human donor with pancreatic ductal adenocarcinoma. The genes are TRBV7-9 and TRBJ1-1; D not resolved. The CDR3, as DNA: TGTGCCAGCAGCTCTACCGCCACTGAAGCTTTCTTT. The encoded protein is CASSSTATEAFF.